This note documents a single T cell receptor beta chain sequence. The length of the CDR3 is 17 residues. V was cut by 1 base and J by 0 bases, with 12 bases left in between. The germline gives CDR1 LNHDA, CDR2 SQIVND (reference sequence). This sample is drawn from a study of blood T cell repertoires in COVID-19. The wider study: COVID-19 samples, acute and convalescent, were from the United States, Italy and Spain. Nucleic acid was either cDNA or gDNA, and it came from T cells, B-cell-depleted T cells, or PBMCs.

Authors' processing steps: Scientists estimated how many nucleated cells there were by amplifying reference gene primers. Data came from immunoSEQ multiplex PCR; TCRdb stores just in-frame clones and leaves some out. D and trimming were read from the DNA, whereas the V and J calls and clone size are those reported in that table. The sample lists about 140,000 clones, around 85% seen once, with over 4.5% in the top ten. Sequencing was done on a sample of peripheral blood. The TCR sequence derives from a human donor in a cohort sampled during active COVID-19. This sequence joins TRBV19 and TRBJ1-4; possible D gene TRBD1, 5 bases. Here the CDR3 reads CASSIGRGPPTNEKLFF. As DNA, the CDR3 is TGTGCCAGTAGTATAGGAAGGGGCCCGCCAACTAATGAAAAACTGTTTTTT.